The source of this TCR beta chain is a study of shared clonotypes between healthy human individuals. Study context: Serving as donors were two women and a few men, whose ages spanned 18 to 49.

Trimming cost V 3 bases and J 7 bases; bases outside gene matches: 18. The length of the CDR3 is 18 residues. CDR1 and CDR2 from the germline V gene are SGDLS and YYNGEE. The authors divided CD4+ cells into CD45RA+ naive and CD45RA-negative memory subsets. Assay: immunoSEQ multiplex PCR; the TCRdb copy retains only in-frame clones and omits some. Among about 1 million clones listed, 70% to 80% were seen once. The clonotype comes from a man younger than 35 in good health. The J gene is TRBJ2-3, the V gene TRBV9; TRBD2 agrees at 9 bases. Sequenced material: memory CD4+ T cells sorted from blood. Noted subset: CD45RA-negative fraction. The CDR3 DNA reads TGTGCCAGCAGCGACCTCCCTGCGCGGGGGGGGGCTCGAAATACGCAGTATTTT. It is translated as CASSDLPARGGARNTQYF.